One sample yielded the 24 T cell receptor beta chains listed below, sequenced in a study of shared T cell receptors in the human thymus. Profiling relied on immunoSEQ multiplex PCR, and the TCRdb table lists in-frame clones only, not all of them. The sample contains under 850,000 clones, over 75% of which appear only once. These data are also associated with another study on human thymus T cells.

The sequencing input was thymocytes. These receptors all come from a boy younger than two with a congenital heart defect.

This clone came up a few times. The J gene is TRBJ2-7, the V gene TRBV29-1, with 9 bases fitting TRBD1. From germline, CDR1 is SQVTM and CDR2 ANQGSEA. CDR3 length equals 16 residues. Germline trimming cut 1 base from V and 5 bases from J; bases unmatched to any gene: 12. DNA of the CDR3: TGCAGCGTTGAAGGCCTCATGGGACAGGGTATAGACGAGCAGTACTTC. It encodes CSVEGLMGQGIDEQYF.

The chain employs TRBV5-4 and TRBJ1-1; D ambiguous. Per germline, CDR1 SGHNT and CDR2 YYREEE (reference sequence). This CDR3 contains 11 residues. Trimming left V 6 bases short and J 8 bases short, with 11 bases between. CDR3 bases: TGTGCCAGCAAGACTCATGAAGAAGCTTTCTTT. Translation gives CASKTHEEAFF.

The chain is built from TRBV15 and TRBJ2-1; 8 nucleotides align to TRBD2. The CDR3 spans 15 residues. Germline CDR1 reads LNHNV; CDR2 reads YYDKDF (reference sequence). V lost 0 bases, J lost 12 bases, and 10 bases stayed unmatched. CDR3 bases: TGTGCCACCAGCAGAGATGGGGGCGGGAGGAGCCCGCAGTTCTTC. It encodes CATSRDGGGRSPQFF.

This clone came up a few times. This chain links TRBV4-3 with TRBJ2-7; D may be TRBD1 (5 bases). The CDR3 sequence is 14 residues long. V was cut by 4 bases and J by 2 bases, with 12 bases left in between. Germline V gene lookup returns CDR1 LGHNA and CDR2 YSLEER. The chain's CDR3 is CASSPGWSPYEQYF. As DNA, the CDR3 is TGCGCCAGCAGCCCAGGGTGGTCCCCCTACGAGCAGTACTTC.

The chain employs TRBV27 and TRBJ2-7; D is perhaps TRBD2 (6 bases). Germline loops: CDR1 MNHEY, CDR2 SMNVEV (reference sequence). The CDR3 contains 15 residues. Between the trimmed V and J ends, which lost 0 bases and 0 bases, there was a span of 9 bases. The CDR3 DNA reads TGTGCCAGCAGTTTATCTGTTAGCGGCTCCTACGAGCAGTACTTC. It encodes CASSLSVSGSYEQYF.

V is TRBV4-3 and J is TRBJ2-7; the match to TRBD2 covers 9 bases. The V segment lost 0 bases and the J segment 6 bases; nucleotides outside the gene matches: 12. The CDR3 loop spans 17 amino acids. Germline assignment: CDR1 LGHNA and CDR2 YSLEER. Written as DNA, the CDR3 is TGCGCCAGCAGCCAAGATGAAGTCGGTAGCGGGAGTTGCGAGCAGTACTTC. Translating it yields CASSQDEVGSGSCEQYF.

This chain connects TRBV19 to TRBJ2-4, with D possibly being TRBD1 (5 bases). V dropped 9 bases and J dropped 0 bases, with 9 bases sitting between them. There are 13 residues in the CDR3. Germline assignment: CDR1 LNHDA and CDR2 SQIVND (reference sequence). DNA of the CDR3: TGTGCCAGGCGACAGCAAGCCAAAAACATTCAGTACTTC. This gives the protein CARRQQAKNIQYF.

The chain links TRBV11-3 to TRBJ2-1; unclear D gene. Germline V lookup: CDR1 SGHNT, CDR2 YENEEA. This CDR3 is built from 13 residues. The CDR3, as DNA: TGTGCGGCCTCTAGTACGCCTAACAATGAGCAGTTCTTC. Its protein product is CAASSTPNNEQFF.

The rearrangement uses TRBV6-6 and TRBJ2-1; 12 nucleotides match TRBD2. V lost 5 bases, J lost 0 bases, and 2 bases stayed unmatched. The CDR3 sequence is 16 residues long. Germline V lookup: CDR1 MNHNY, CDR2 SVGAGI (reference sequence). CDR3 residues: CASSRLAGASYNEQFF. CDR3 DNA sequence: TGTGCCAGCAGTCGACTAGCGGGAGCCTCCTACAATGAGCAGTTCTTC.

This clone was recorded a few times. The chain recombines TRBV11-2 with TRBJ2-7, with TRBD1 matching 9 bases. CDR1 is SGHAT and CDR2 is FQNNGV in the germline V gene. With 1 base clipped from V and 2 bases from J, the junction kept 9 bases outside the gene matches. There are 17 residues in the CDR3. CDR3 DNA sequence: TGTGCCAGCAGCTTAGGTATGACAGGGGGGATCACCTACGAGCAGTACTTC. Translating gives CASSLGMTGGITYEQYF.

This chain links TRBV9 with TRBJ2-3, with 15 bases aligning to TRBD2. The CDR3 totals 16 residues. In germline, CDR1 is SGDLS, CDR2 YYNGEE. The J segment lost 5 bases and the V segment lost 5 bases, leaving 6 bases of the junction unmatched. CDR3 DNA sequence: TGTGCCAGCAGAGGACTAGCGGGAGGGCCTGAAGATACGCAGTATTTT. Its protein is CASRGLAGGPEDTQYF.

V usage is TRBV5-4 and J usage is TRBJ2-2; 10 nucleotides align to TRBD2. The trim removed 5 bases at V and 1 base at J, leaving 8 bases unmatched. Germline V gene sequence: CDR1 SGHNT, CDR2 YYREEE (reference sequence). This CDR3 is built from 17 residues. The chain's CDR3 is CASRSPGTSENTGELFF. For the CDR3, the DNA is TGTGCCAGCAGGTCCCCAGGGACTAGCGAGAACACCGGGGAGCTGTTTTTT.

This chain links TRBV21-1 with TRBJ2-7; TRBD1, the D gene given by the table, was not confirmed from the DNA. TRBV21-1 is an annotated pseudogene. The CDR3 consists of 10 residues. Here the CDR3 reads CWDRGHEQYF. The CDR3, as DNA: TGTTGGGACAGGGGCCACGAGCAGTACTTC.

Only one count was recorded for this clone. This sequence joins TRBV5-6 and TRBJ2-7; D perhaps matches TRBD2 (7 bases). V was cut by 5 bases and J by 0 bases, with 21 bases left in between. This CDR3 has 17 residues. Germline V lookup: CDR1 SGHDT, CDR2 YYEEEE. The CDR3 DNA sequence: TGTGCCAGCAGTCACGGGACCGGGGGGCGGAACTCCTACGAGCAGTACTTC. It specifies CASSHGTGGRNSYEQYF.

This chain connects TRBV7-9 to TRBJ2-1; D gene ambiguous. The germline V gene has CDR1 SEHNR and CDR2 FQNEAQ (reference sequence). Trimming removed 4 bases at V and 10 bases at J, with 14 bases between. The CDR3 sequence is 13 residues long. This CDR3 reads CASSSVVHREQFF. CDR3 DNA sequence: TGTGCCAGCAGCTCTGTGGTTCATCGGGAGCAGTTCTTC.

The chain employs TRBV6-1 and TRBJ2-5, with D maybe TRBD1 (5 bases). V was trimmed by 2 bases and J by 2 bases, leaving 12 bases between them. The CDR3 extends over 15 amino acids. The germline gives CDR1 MNHNS, CDR2 SASEGT. The CDR3: CASSERGNHQETQYF. In nucleotides, the CDR3 is TGTGCCAGCAGTGAAAGGGGAAACCATCAAGAGACCCAGTACTTC.

The V gene is TRBV7-3, the J gene TRBJ2-5, with TRBD2 as a possible D gene (6 bases). CDR1 is SGHTA and CDR2 is FQGTGA in the germline V gene. This CDR3 is built from 12 residues. With 7 bases removed from V and 5 bases from J, the gap between germline ends came to 11 bases. The CDR3 is CASTTGRETQYF. For the CDR3, the DNA is TGTGCCAGCACCACGGGGAGGGAGACCCAGTACTTC.

This chain joins TRBV7-6 and TRBJ1-3; 7 bases align to TRBD1. CDR3 length: 17 amino acids. In germline, CDR1 is SGHVS, CDR2 FNYEAQ. V lost 6 bases and J lost 0; bases outside the gene matches: 11. The DNA of the CDR3 is TGTGCCAGCAGTTATGGACAGGAAATATACTCTGGAAACACCATATATTTT. It encodes CASSYGQEIYSGNTIYF.

The J gene is TRBJ2-7, the V gene TRBV7-8; the match to TRBD1 covers 10 bases. The J segment lost 3 bases and the V segment lost 1 base, leaving 9 bases of the junction unmatched. This CDR3 has 17 residues. CDR1 and CDR2 from the germline V gene are SGHVS and FQNEAQ. As DNA, the CDR3 is TGTGCCAGCAGCTTAGAGTTTAGTGGGGACAGGGGCTACGAGCAGTACTTC. It yields the protein CASSLEFSGDRGYEQYF. The variable domain in full, completed from reference TRBV7-8 and TRBJ2-7, reads GAGVSQSPRYKVAKRGQDVALRCDPISGHVSLFWYQQALGQGPEFLTYFQNEAQLDKSGLPSDRFFAERPEGSVSTLKIQRTQQEDSAVYLCASSLEFSGDRGYEQYFGPGTRLTVT.

The V call is TRBV7-2, the J call TRBJ2-7; 11 bases line up with TRBD2. With V trimmed by 5 bases and J by 3 bases, 3 bases remained unmatched. Looked up from germline, CDR1 is SGHTA and CDR2 is FQGNSA. The CDR3 spans 14 residues. The DNA for the CDR3 is TGTGCCAGCAGCCCCGGGACTAGCGGCTACGAGCAGTACTTC. Translating gives CASSPGTSGYEQYF.

The V and J genes are TRBV28 and TRBJ2-7; D not resolved. CDR3 length equals 11 residues. Trimming took 7 bases from V and 3 from J, leaving 7 bases between them. Germline CDR1 reads MDHEN; CDR2 reads SYDVKM. CDR3 amino acids: CASTSGYEQYF. The CDR3 DNA follows: TGTGCCAGCACCTCAGGCTACGAGCAGTACTTC.

CDR3 nucleotides: TGTGCCAGCTCACGACCGGGCCTTGAAGATACGCAGTATTTT. It specifies CASSRPGLEDTQYF. The V and J genes are TRBV18 and TRBJ2-3; D is uncertain. Trimming shortened V by 4 bases and J by 5 bases, and 13 bases separated the two germline ends. CDR1 and CDR2 from the germline V gene are KGHSH and LQKENI. The CDR3 is made up of 14 amino acids.

This rearrangement joins TRBV19 to TRBJ1-2; D possibly corresponds to TRBD1 (5 bases). This CDR3 contains 15 residues. V lost 3 bases and J lost 3, with 14 bases in between. Germline V gene data show CDR1 as LNHDA and CDR2 as SQIVND (reference sequence). The CDR3 loop reads CASSMEKKGHYGYTF. The CDR3 DNA is TGTGCCAGTAGTATGGAAAAGAAGGGGCACTATGGCTACACCTTC.

This clone was counted only a few times. This rearrangement joins TRBV28 to TRBJ2-7, with TRBD1 matching 8 bases. V was pared by 5 bases and J by 7 bases, with 19 bases of the junction left unmatched. The CDR3 runs 17 residues. From germline, CDR1 is MDHEN and CDR2 SYDVKM. CDR3 DNA: TGTGCCAGCAGTAGCGGACAGGGTGATCTCCCTTTACGAGAGCAGTACTTC. Translation: CASSSGQGDLPLREQYF.